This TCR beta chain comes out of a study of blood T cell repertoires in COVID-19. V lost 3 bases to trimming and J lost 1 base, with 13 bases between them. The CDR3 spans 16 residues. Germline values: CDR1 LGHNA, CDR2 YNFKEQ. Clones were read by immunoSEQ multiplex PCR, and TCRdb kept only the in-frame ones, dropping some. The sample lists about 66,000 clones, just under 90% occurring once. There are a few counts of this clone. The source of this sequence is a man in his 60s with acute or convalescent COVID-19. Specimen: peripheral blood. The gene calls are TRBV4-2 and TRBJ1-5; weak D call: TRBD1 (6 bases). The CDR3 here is CASSQTGTKSNQPQHF. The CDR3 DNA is TGTGCCAGCAGCCAGACCGGGACAAAGAGCAATCAGCCCCAGCATTTT.